What follows are 23 T cell receptor beta chains derived from one specimen sequenced in a study of cytomegalovirus exposure and HLA in healthy donors. PCR amplification relied on 60 Vbeta primers (plus 13 Jbeta primers). The protocol was immunoSEQ multiplex PCR, while the TCRdb copy is restricted to in-frame clones and leaves out a portion. The sample holds about 140,000 clones, 66% seen once. The sequenced sample was PBMCs. Receptor source: a woman in her sixties or seventies in good health and CMV-seronegative.

This chain joins TRBV9 and TRBJ2-1, with 10 positions matching TRBD2. Germline CDR1 is SGDLS and CDR2 is YYNGEE. The CDR3 sequence is 17 residues long. J gave up 8 bases and V 4 bases, and 15 bases lay outside the gene matches. In DNA form, the CDR3 reads TGTGCCAGCAGCCAACTCCCTTCAGCGGGGGGGCTCGATGAGCAGTTCTTC. It is translated as CASSQLPSAGGLDEQFF.

This clone was counted a single time. V gene TRBV10-3 combines with J gene TRBJ2-1; D gene unclear. The germline CDR1 and CDR2 sequences are ENHRY and SYGVKD. This CDR3 region has 15 residues. Trimming shortened V by 6 bases and J by 3 bases, and 15 bases separated the two germline ends. The CDR3: CAIRPSAADYNEQFF. The CDR3 DNA reads as TGTGCCATCAGACCTTCGGCGGCGGACTACAATGAGCAGTTCTTC.

The chain recombines TRBV7-2 with TRBJ2-1; the match to TRBD2 covers 11 bases. Trimming removed 2 bases from V and 4 bases from J; junction bases left unmatched: 4. The germline V gene encodes CDR1 SGHTA and CDR2 FQGNSA. This CDR3 has 16 amino acids. The CDR3: CASSLLAGGLYNEQFF. The CDR3 DNA is TGTGCCAGCAGCTTACTAGCGGGGGGCCTGTACAATGAGCAGTTCTTC. Full variable domain (remainder filled in from reference TRBV7-2 and TRBJ2-1): GAGVSQSPSNKVTEKGKDVELRCDPISGHTALYWYRQSLGQGLEFLIYFQGNSAPDKSGLPSDRFSAERTGGSVSTLTIQRTQQEDSAVYLCASSLLAGGLYNEQFFGPGTRLTVL.

The chain employs TRBV5-1 and TRBJ2-3; D might be TRBD1 (5 bases). V was cut by 2 bases and J by 2 bases, with 9 bases left in between. The CDR3 contains 14 residues. Germline V gene sequence: CDR1 SGHRS, CDR2 YFSETQ. In nucleotides, the CDR3 is TGCGCCAGCAGCTTCCCGACAGACACAGATACGCAGTATTTT. Translating gives CASSFPTDTDTQYF.

The chain has TRBV5-1 and TRBJ1-2; D uncertain. In germline, CDR1 is SGHRS, CDR2 YFSETQ. Trimming removed 0 bases at V and 0 bases at J, with 6 bases between. This CDR3 has 14 residues. The CDR3 bases are TGCGCCAGCAGCTTGGATGACTCTAACTATGGCTACACCTTC. It yields the protein CASSLDDSNYGYTF.

The chain recombines TRBV10-1 with TRBJ2-5; TRBD2 matches 8 bases. The CDR3 has 15 amino acids. The germline gives CDR1 WNHNN, CDR2 SYGVQD (reference sequence). V lost 6 bases, J lost 5 bases, and 11 bases stayed unmatched. The CDR3 DNA reads TGCGCCAGCAGAGGGCCCCGGGGGGGCTGTGAGACCCAGTACTTC. Its protein is CASRGPRGGCETQYF.

This clone has only a few counts. The rearrangement links TRBV7-2 to TRBJ2-4, with D possibly being TRBD1 (6 bases). Trimming removed 1 base at V and 8 bases at J, with 12 bases between. The CDR3 totals 14 residues. Germline V gene sequence: CDR1 SGHTA, CDR2 FQGNSA. CDR3 nucleotides: TGTGCCAGCAGCTTAGACAGGGTTAGGGACATTCAGTACTTC. It codes for CASSLDRVRDIQYF.

This chain connects TRBV14 to TRBJ2-1, with 7 bases identical to TRBD2. Germline loops: CDR1 SGHDN, CDR2 FVKESK. Trimming removed 4 bases from V and 12 bases from J; junction bases left unmatched: 15. The CDR3 is 15 residues long. Written as DNA, the CDR3 is TGTGCCAGCAGCCTGGGACGCGGGAGCGGTGGTTGGCAGTTCTTC. It translates to CASSLGRGSGGWQFF.

This clone was seen more than once but under ten times. V is TRBV28 and J is TRBJ1-4; no definite D call. Per the germline V gene, CDR1 is MDHEN and CDR2 is SYDVKM. The CDR3 has 14 residues. The V end lost 6 bases, the J end lost 3 bases, and 11 bases lay between the germline ends. The CDR3 sequence: CASRGGPANEKLFF. Written as DNA, the CDR3 is TGTGCCAGCAGGGGCGGGCCGGCTAATGAAAAACTGTTTTTT.

Concerning this clone itself: The junction departs from germline at one end; a sequencing error may be responsible. The genes are TRBV7-2 and TRBJ2-1; D is possibly TRBD2 (6 bases). This CDR3 is built from 12 residues. CDR1 is SGHTA and CDR2 is FQGNSA in the germline V gene. The DNA for the CDR3 is TGTGCCAGCAGCAGTAGCGGCCCAGAGCTGTTCTTC. It encodes CASSSSGPELFF.

The chain has TRBV7-9 and TRBJ2-1; possible D gene TRBD1, 7 bases. From germline, CDR1 is SEHNR and CDR2 FQNEAQ (reference sequence). The CDR3 is made up of 15 amino acids. V was shortened by 0 bases and J by 8 bases, with 14 bases between the two germline ends. This chain's CDR3 is CASSLARRGRDEQFF. CDR3 DNA: TGTGCCAGCAGCTTAGCGCGGAGGGGGCGGGATGAGCAGTTCTTC.

As for this clone: The sample has other DNA sequences that encode this CDR3 too. CDR3 sequence (DNA): TGTGCCAGCAGCTCAAATCCGGGACAGAGCTACGAGCAGTACTTC. This gives the protein CASSSNPGQSYEQYF. This chain joins TRBV6-5 and TRBJ2-7; 7 nucleotides agree with TRBD1. Germline-derived CDR1 and CDR2 are MNHEY and SVGAGI. This CDR3 contains 15 residues. V gave up 6 bases and J gave up 3 bases; unmatched junction bases: 11.

The chain couples TRBV7-2 to TRBJ2-5, with a weak D call TRBD2 (5 bases). CDR3 length equals 14 residues. With 5 bases removed from V and 3 bases from J, the gap between germline ends came to 13 bases. Germline V lookup: CDR1 SGHTA, CDR2 FQGNSA. The CDR3 region is CASSPSGYEETQYF. The CDR3 coding sequence is TGTGCCAGCAGCCCCTCGGGGTACGAAGAGACCCAGTACTTC.

The chain has TRBV7-6 and TRBJ1-4; tentative D call: TRBD1 (5 bases). Trimming left V 2 bases short and J 8 bases short, with 12 bases between. Looked up from germline, CDR1 is SGHVS and CDR2 is FNYEAQ. The CDR3 is made up of 14 amino acids. CDR3 residues: CASSLNPGGEKLFF. The CDR3 region has the DNA TGTGCCAGCAGCTTAAATCCGGGGGGAGAAAAACTGTTTTTT.

A single count supports this clone. J is TRBJ1-2 and V is TRBV19, with D maybe TRBD1 (5 bases). V was trimmed by 3 bases and J by 4 bases, leaving 15 bases between them. CDR3 length: 15 amino acids. CDR1 LNHDA and CDR2 SQIVND come from the germline V gene (reference sequence). Written as DNA, the CDR3 is TGTGCCAGTAGTATGAATGATCGGACAAGCTATGGCTACACCTTC. This codes for CASSMNDRTSYGYTF. Variable domain in full (rest from reference TRBV19 and TRBJ1-2): DGGITQSPKYLFRKEGQNVTLSCEQNLNHDAMYWYRQDPGQGLRLIYYSQIVNDFQKGDIAEGYSVSREKKESFPLTVTSAQKNPTAFYLCASSMNDRTSYGYTFGSGTRLTVV.

To note about this clone: The same CDR3 can be traced to other DNA sequences in this sample. The chain recombines TRBV5-1 with TRBJ2-7, with 14 bases matching TRBD2. CDR3 size: 16 residues. The junction had 9 bases not matched to a gene; V was cut back by 4 bases and J by 6 bases. Germline loops: CDR1 SGHRS, CDR2 YFSETQ. In DNA form, the CDR3 reads TGCGCCAGCAGCGATTCTGGACTAGCGGGAGGTTCCGAGCAGTACTTC. Amino acid sequence: CASSDSGLAGGSEQYF.

This clone has a handful of counts. The V gene is TRBV21-1, the J gene TRBJ1-5; TRBD1 reflects the table's D call only, with no check against the DNA. TRBV21-1 is a known pseudogene. The CDR3 totals 16 residues. The CDR3 sequence: CASSREGQGVRQPQHF. The CDR3 nucleotides read TGTGCCAGCAGCCGCGAGGGACAGGGTGTCCGTCAGCCCCAGCATTTT.

The rearrangement joins TRBV6-5 to TRBJ2-7, with a tentative D call TRBD2 (6 bases). The germline CDR1 and CDR2 sequences are MNHEY and SVGAGI. V shed 4 bases and J shed 5 bases, with 15 bases lying between them. The CDR3 is 14 amino acids. The CDR3 loop is CASSLGTPAHEQYF. The CDR3 region has the DNA TGTGCCAGCAGTTTAGGGACTCCCGCCCACGAGCAGTACTTC.

In nucleotides, the CDR3 is TGTGCCAGCAGCTTAACGGGGGGAAGGCCCCCCAAGAGGACAGATACGCAGTATTTT. Translated: CASSLTGGRPPKRTDTQYF. V usage is TRBV7-3 and J usage is TRBJ2-3; D possibly corresponds to TRBD2 (6 bases). V was shortened by 0 bases and J by 3 bases, with 22 bases between the two germline ends. Germline CDR1 SGHTA, CDR2 FQGTGA. CDR3 length equals 19 residues. Complete variable domain (other parts from reference TRBV7-3 and TRBJ2-3): GAGVSQTPSNKVTEKGKYVELRCDPISGHTALYWYRQSLGQGPEFLIYFQGTGAADDSGLPNDRFFAVRPEGSVSTLKIQRTERGDSAVYLCASSLTGGRPPKRTDTQYFGPGTRLTVL.

The chain couples TRBV20-1 to TRBJ2-5; D not resolved. Trimming removed 2 bases from V and 5 bases from J, with 6 bases in between. CDR1 and CDR2 (germline): DFQATT, SNEGSKA (reference sequence). This CDR3 region has 11 residues. Here the CDR3 DNA reads TGCAGTGCTAGACTAGTGGAGACCCAGTACTTC. Residues: CSARLVETQYF.

V and J are TRBV20-1 and TRBJ2-7; 8 bases are a match to TRBD2. Germline-derived CDR1 and CDR2 are DFQATT and SNEGSKA (reference sequence). The J segment lost 11 bases and the V segment lost 5 bases, leaving 8 bases of the junction unmatched. The CDR3 consists of 11 residues. CDR3 loop: CSARKGLEEYF. The CDR3 region has the DNA TGCAGTGCTCGTAAGGGACTAGAGGAGTACTTC.

There are a few counts of this clone. The J gene is TRBJ2-7, the V gene TRBV5-1; D is perhaps TRBD1 (6 bases). Germline V gene data show CDR1 as SGHRS and CDR2 as YFSETQ. This CDR3 spans 14 amino acids. Trimming stripped 4 bases from V and 2 bases from J, with 13 bases between. CDR3 DNA sequence: TGCGCCAGCAGCACGGACAGTCTACCCTACGAGCAGTACTTC. It encodes CASSTDSLPYEQYF.

This chain links TRBV9 with TRBJ2-3, with TRBD1 identical over 7 bases. Trimming at V came to 2 bases and at J to 1 base, leaving 4 bases not matched to a gene. The germline gives CDR1 SGDLS, CDR2 YYNGEE. The CDR3 covers 15 residues. CDR3 protein: CASSVDRVRTDTQYF. The CDR3 nucleotides are TGTGCCAGCAGCGTTGACAGGGTACGCACAGATACGCAGTATTTT.